The sequence of this TCR beta chain was determined in a study of graft-versus-host responses after intestinal transplantation. About the study: Recipients got multivisceral, liver-intestinal, or isolated intestinal transplants. The whole recipient group had anti-thymocyte globulin induction followed by tacrolimus and steroids for roughly 3 years.

Sequenced by immunoSEQ multiplex PCR; TCRdb stores in-frame clones only, minus some. This sample has roughly 120,000 clones, with roughly 93% found just once. Notes on this clone: The antigen remains unidentified.

The V end was cut by 8 bases, the J end by 5 bases, with 16 bases between. This CDR3 region has 14 residues. Germline V gene data show CDR1 as LNHDA and CDR2 as SQIVND (reference sequence). The input for sequencing was unstimulated CD8+ T cells sorted from spleen or lymph node cells, taken before transplant. This sequence was found in a human donor who was the organ donor for an intestinal transplant. This chain links TRBV19 with TRBJ2-1; D may be TRBD1 or TRBD2 (6 bases each). As DNA, the CDR3 is TGTGCCAGTTGGGGGGCAGAACCGAACAATGAGCAGTTCTTC. Encoded protein: CASWGAEPNNEQFF. Drawing the rest from reference TRBV19 and TRBJ2-1, the complete variable domain is DGGITQSPKYLFRKEGQNVTLSCEQNLNHDAMYWYRQDPGQGLRLIYYSQIVNDFQKGDIAEGYSVSREKKESFPLTVTSAQKNPTAFYLCASWGAEPNNEQFFGPGTRLTVL.